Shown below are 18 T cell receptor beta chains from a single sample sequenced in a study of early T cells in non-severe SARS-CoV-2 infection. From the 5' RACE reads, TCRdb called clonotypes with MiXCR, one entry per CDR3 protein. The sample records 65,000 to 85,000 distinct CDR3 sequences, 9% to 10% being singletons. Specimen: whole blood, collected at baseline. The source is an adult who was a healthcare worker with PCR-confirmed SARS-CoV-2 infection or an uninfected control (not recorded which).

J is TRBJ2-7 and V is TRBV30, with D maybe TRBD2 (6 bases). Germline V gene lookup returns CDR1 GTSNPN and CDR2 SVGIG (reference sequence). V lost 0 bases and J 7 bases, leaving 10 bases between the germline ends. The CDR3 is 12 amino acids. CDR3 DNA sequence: TGTGCCTGGAGTGTAAGCAGCGGGGAGCAGTACTTC. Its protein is CAWSVSSGEQYF.

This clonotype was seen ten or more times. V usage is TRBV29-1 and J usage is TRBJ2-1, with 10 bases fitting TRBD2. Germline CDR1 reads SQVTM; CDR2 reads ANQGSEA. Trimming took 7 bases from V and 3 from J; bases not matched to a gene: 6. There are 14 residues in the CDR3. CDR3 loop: CSGELAGFYNEQFF. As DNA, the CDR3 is TGCAGCGGGGAACTAGCGGGATTCTACAATGAGCAGTTCTTC.

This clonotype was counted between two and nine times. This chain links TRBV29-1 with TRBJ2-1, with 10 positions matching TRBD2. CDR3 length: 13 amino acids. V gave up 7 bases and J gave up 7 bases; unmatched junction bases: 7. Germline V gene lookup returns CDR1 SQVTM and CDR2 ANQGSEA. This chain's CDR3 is CSDLAGVRNEQFF. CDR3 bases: TGCAGCGATCTAGCGGGAGTTCGGAATGAGCAGTTCTTC.

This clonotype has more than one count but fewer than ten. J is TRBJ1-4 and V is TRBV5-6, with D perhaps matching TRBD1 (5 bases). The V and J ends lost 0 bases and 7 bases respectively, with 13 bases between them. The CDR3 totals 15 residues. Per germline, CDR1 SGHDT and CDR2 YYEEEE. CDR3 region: CASSLAGKGGEKLFF. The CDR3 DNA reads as TGTGCCAGCAGCTTGGCAGGGAAAGGAGGTGAAAAACTGTTTTTT.

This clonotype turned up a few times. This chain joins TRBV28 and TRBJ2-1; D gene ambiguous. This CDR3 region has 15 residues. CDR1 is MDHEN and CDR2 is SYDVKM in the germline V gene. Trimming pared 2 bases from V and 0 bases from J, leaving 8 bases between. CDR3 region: CASSLPGSSYNEQFF. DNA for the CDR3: TGTGCCAGCAGTTTACCTGGAAGCTCCTACAATGAGCAGTTCTTC.

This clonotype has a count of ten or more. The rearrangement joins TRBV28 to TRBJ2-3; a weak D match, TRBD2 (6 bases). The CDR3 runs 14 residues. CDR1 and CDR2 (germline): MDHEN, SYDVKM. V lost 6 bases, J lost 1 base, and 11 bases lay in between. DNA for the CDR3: TGTGCCAGCAGGGATAGCGGTCGCACAGATACGCAGTATTTT. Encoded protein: CASRDSGRTDTQYF.

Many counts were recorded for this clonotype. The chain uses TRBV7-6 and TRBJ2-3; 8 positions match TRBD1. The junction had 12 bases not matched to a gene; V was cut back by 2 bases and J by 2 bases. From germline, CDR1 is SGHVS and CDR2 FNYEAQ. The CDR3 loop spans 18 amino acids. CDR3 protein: CASSLLAHGQGYTDTQYF. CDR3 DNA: TGTGCCAGCAGCTTACTCGCGCACGGACAGGGTTACACAGATACGCAGTATTTT.

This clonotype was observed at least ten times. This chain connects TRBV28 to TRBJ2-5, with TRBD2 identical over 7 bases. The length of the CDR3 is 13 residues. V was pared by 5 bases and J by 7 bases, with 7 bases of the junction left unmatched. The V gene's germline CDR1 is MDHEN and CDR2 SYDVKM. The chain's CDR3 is CASSTNSGLTQYF. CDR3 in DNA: TGTGCCAGCAGTACAAATAGCGGGTTGACCCAGTACTTC.

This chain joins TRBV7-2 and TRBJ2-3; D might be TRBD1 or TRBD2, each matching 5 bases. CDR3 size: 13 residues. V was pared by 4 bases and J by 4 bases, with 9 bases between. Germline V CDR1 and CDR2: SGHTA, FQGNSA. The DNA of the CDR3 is TGTGCCAGCAGCTGGGTGGGACCAGATACGCAGTATTTT. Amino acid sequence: CASSWVGPDTQYF.

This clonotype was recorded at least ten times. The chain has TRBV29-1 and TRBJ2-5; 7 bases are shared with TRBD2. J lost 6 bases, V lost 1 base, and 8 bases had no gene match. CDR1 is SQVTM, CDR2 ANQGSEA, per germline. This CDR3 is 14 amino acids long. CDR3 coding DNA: TGCAGCGTTGAAGGAACCACTAGCGCCCAGACCCAGTACTTC. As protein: CSVEGTTSAQTQYF.

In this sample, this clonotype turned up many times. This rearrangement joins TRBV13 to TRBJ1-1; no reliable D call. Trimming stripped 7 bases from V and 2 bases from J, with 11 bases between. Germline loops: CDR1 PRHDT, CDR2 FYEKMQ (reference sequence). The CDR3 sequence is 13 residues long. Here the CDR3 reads CASKRVLNTEAFF. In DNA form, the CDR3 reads TGTGCCAGCAAGCGGGTCTTAAACACTGAAGCTTTCTTT.

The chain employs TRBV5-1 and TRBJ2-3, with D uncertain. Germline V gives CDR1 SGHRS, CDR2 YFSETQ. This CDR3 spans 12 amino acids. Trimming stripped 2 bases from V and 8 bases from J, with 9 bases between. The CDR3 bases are TGCGCCAGCAGCTTAGACACGGTTACGCAGTATTTT. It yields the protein CASSLDTVTQYF.

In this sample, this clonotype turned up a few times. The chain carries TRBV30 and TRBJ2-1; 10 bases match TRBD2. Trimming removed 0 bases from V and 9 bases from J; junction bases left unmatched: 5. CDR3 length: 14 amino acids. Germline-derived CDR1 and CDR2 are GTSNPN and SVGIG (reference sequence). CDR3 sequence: CAWSVLAGMAEQFF. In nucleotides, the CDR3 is TGTGCCTGGAGTGTACTAGCGGGAATGGCTGAGCAGTTCTTC.

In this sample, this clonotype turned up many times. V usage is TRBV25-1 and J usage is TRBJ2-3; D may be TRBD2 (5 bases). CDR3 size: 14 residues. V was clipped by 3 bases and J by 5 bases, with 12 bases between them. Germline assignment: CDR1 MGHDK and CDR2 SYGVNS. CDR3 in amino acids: CASSDPGIRDTQYF. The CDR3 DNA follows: TGTGCCAGCAGTGATCCGGGGATCCGAGATACGCAGTATTTT.

CDR3 nucleotides: TGTGCCAGCAGCCAAGCCCCTTGGGGGGGCTCCTACAATGAGCAGTTCTTC. Translated: CASSQAPWGGSYNEQFF. The genes are TRBV3-1 and TRBJ2-1; TRBD2 matches at 7 bases. This CDR3 spans 17 amino acids. The junction had 6 bases not matched to a gene; V was cut back by 1 base and J by 0 bases. Germline V gene sequence: CDR1 LGHDT, CDR2 YNNKEL (reference sequence).

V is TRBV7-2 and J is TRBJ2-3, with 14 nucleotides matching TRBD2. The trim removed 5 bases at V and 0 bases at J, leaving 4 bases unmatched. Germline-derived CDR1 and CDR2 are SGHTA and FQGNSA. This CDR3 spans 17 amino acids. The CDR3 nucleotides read TGTGCCAGCAGCCGGACTAGCGGGAGGACTAGCACAGATACGCAGTATTTT. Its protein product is CASSRTSGRTSTDTQYF.

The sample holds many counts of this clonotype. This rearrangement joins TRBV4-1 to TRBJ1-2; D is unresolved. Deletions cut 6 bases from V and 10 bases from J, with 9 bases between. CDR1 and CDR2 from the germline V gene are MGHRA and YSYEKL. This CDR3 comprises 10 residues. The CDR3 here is CASRGRDYTF. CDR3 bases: TGCGCCAGCAGGGGGAGAGACTACACCTTC.

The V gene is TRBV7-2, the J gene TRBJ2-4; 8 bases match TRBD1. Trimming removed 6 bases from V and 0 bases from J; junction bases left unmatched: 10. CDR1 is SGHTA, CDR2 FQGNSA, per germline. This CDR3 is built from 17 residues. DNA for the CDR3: TGTGCCAGCAGTCCACGGGACAGGTTATTAGCCAAAAACATTCAGTACTTC. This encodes CASSPRDRLLAKNIQYF.